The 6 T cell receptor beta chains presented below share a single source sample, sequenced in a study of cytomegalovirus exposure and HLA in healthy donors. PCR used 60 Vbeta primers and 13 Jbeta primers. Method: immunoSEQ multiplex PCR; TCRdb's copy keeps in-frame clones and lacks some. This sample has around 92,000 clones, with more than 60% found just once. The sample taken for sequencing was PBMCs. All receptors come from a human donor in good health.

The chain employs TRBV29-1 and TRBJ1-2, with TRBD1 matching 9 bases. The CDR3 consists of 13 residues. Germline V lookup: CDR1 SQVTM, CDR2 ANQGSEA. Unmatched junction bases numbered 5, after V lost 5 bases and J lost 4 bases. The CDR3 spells CSVSTGGAYGYTF. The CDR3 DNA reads TGCAGCGTTTCGACAGGGGGTGCCTATGGCTACACCTTC.

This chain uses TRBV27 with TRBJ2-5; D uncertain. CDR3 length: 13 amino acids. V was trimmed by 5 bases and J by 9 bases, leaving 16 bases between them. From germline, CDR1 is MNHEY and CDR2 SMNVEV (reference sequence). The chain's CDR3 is CASSPQPSAAQYF. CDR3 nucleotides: TGTGCCAGCAGTCCCCAGCCGTCGGCGGCCCAGTACTTC.

The CDR3 loop is CASRETGGQYEQYF. CDR3 nucleotide sequence: TGTGCCAGCAGGGAGACAGGGGGTCAGTACGAGCAGTACTTC. The rearrangement links TRBV28 to TRBJ2-7, with TRBD1 identical over 9 bases. Trimming at V came to 6 bases and at J to 4 bases, leaving 7 bases not matched to a gene. Germline lookup yields CDR1 MDHEN and CDR2 SYDVKM. This CDR3 contains 14 residues.

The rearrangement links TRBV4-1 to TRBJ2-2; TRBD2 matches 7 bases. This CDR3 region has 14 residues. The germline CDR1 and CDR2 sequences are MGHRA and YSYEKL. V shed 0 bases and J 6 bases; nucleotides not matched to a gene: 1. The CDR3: CASSQDRGAGELFF. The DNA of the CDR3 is TGCGCCAGCAGCCAAGATCGGGGGGCCGGGGAGCTGTTTTTT.

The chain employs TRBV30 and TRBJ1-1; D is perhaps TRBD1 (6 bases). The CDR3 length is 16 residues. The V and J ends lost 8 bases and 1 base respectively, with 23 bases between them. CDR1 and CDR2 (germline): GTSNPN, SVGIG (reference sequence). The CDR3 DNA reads TGTGCCGGACGACAGGTCCCGACCCACCAGAACACTGAAGCTTTCTTT. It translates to CAGRQVPTHQNTEAFF.

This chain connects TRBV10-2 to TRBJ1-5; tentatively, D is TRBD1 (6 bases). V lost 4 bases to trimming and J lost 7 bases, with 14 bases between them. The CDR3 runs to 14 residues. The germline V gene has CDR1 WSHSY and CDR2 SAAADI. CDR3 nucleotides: TGCGCCAGCAGTGGAGGGGGTTTCGGACAGCCCCAGCATTTT. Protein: CASSGGGFGQPQHF.